Below are 25 T cell receptor beta chains sequenced from a single sample in a study of T cells in Graves' hyperthyroidism and ophthalmopathy. TCR beta CDR3 region amplification was performed from RNA transcripts. RT-PCR in the first round (using the HTBI primer set) targeted the TCR CDR3. MiXCR was run by TCRdb on the multiplex PCR reads, yielding one entry per CDR3 protein. The sample lists 300,000 to 400,000 distinct CDR3 sequences, less than 15% occurring once. Sequenced sample: blood. All receptors derive from a woman aged 18 to 35 with Graves' hyperthyroidism.

This clonotype was observed a few times. J is TRBJ1-5 and V is TRBV6-4, with D hard to call. V lost 0 bases, J lost 1 base, and 10 bases lay in between. CDR3 length equals 16 residues. The germline V gene encodes CDR1 MRHNA and CDR2 SNTAGT. The CDR3 region has the DNA TGTGCCAGCAGTGACTCGATTGGGCCGAGCAATCAGCCCCAGCATTTT. Translated: CASSDSIGPSNQPQHF.

This clonotype was seen repeatedly, ten times or more. V is TRBV5-1 and J is TRBJ1-1, with 8 bases that match TRBD1. J was trimmed by 4 bases and V by 4 bases; bases with no gene match: 12. This CDR3 contains 16 residues. The germline gives CDR1 SGHRS, CDR2 YFSETQ. CDR3 sequence (DNA): TGCGCCAGCAGCCCGGCGGCAGGGGGCTTAGTCACTGAAGCTTTCTTT. Residues: CASSPAAGGLVTEAFF.

The table lists this clonotype with many counts. This sequence joins TRBV29-1 and TRBJ1-2; D remains unclear. The V and J ends lost 4 bases and 6 bases respectively, with 6 bases between them. The CDR3 runs 10 residues. The V gene's germline CDR1 is SQVTM and CDR2 ANQGSEA. CDR3 nucleotide sequence: TGCAGCGTTGTGTCTGATGGCTACACCTTC. Translated, it gives CSVVSDGYTF.

Remarks on this clonotype: Being one base from a much bigger clone, this may be a read error. The J gene is TRBJ2-3, the V gene TRBV10-3; 8 bases fit TRBD2. Germline loops: CDR1 ENHRY, CDR2 SYGVKD. There are 14 residues in the CDR3. The CDR3 sequence is CAISPSGRTDSQYF. The CDR3 DNA sequence: TGTGCCATCAGCCCTAGCGGGCGCACAGATTCGCAGTATTTT.

Here the CDR3 reads CASTFSAKNIQYF. CDR3 coding DNA: TGTGCCAGCACTTTCTCAGCCAAAAACATTCAGTACTTC. This rearrangement joins TRBV28 to TRBJ2-4, with D uncertain. This CDR3 comprises 13 residues. Trimming stripped 7 bases from V and 0 bases from J, with 7 bases between. Germline loops: CDR1 MDHEN, CDR2 SYDVKM.

This clonotype was seen repeatedly, ten times or more. The chain couples TRBV30 to TRBJ2-3; D not resolved. V was pared by 2 bases and J by 1 base, with 7 bases between. This CDR3 has 13 residues. Germline V gene sequence: CDR1 GTSNPN, CDR2 SVGIG (reference sequence). The CDR3 bases are TGTGCCTGGAGTTTGATCGGCACAGATACGCAGTATTTT. Translated, it gives CAWSLIGTDTQYF.

The rearrangement joins TRBV28 to TRBJ2-1; 7 bases are shared with TRBD1. CDR1 is MDHEN, CDR2 SYDVKM, per germline. V gave up 1 base and J gave up 10 bases; unmatched junction bases: 7. The CDR3 spans 14 residues. The CDR3 loop is CASSLSTDRHEQFF. The CDR3 nucleotides are TGTGCCAGCAGTTTATCCACGGACAGGCACGAGCAGTTCTTC.

This clonotype was seen many times. J is TRBJ2-1 and V is TRBV28; TRBD2 is a possible D gene (6 bases). Trimming removed 6 bases from V and 7 bases from J, with 13 bases in between. Germline V lookup: CDR1 MDHEN, CDR2 SYDVKM. This CDR3 contains 13 residues. The CDR3 is CASRDGTGNEQFF. CDR3 coding DNA: TGTGCCAGCAGGGATGGGACTGGGAATGAGCAGTTCTTC. Filled out from reference TRBV28 and TRBJ2-1, the complete variable domain reads DVKVTQSSRYLVKRTGEKVFLECVQDMDHENMFWYRQDPGLGLRLIYFSYDVKMKEKGDIPEGYSVSREKKERFSLILESASTNQTSMYLCASRDGTGNEQFFGPGTRLTVL.

This clonotype was picked up many times. The chain couples TRBV2 to TRBJ2-7; no clear D gene. V was pared by 4 bases and J by 4 bases, with 11 bases between. Germline V lookup: CDR1 SNHLY, CDR2 FYNNEI. The CDR3 runs to 13 residues. The CDR3 region has the DNA TGTGCCAGCAGTGCCGTTGTGGGGTACGAGCAGTACTTC. It yields the protein CASSAVVGYEQYF.

This chain joins TRBV7-2 and TRBJ2-3; 9 nucleotides align to TRBD2. The CDR3 is 20 amino acids. Germline V gene lookup returns CDR1 SGHTA and CDR2 FQGNSA. The J segment lost 1 base and the V segment lost 5 bases, leaving 19 bases of the junction unmatched. CDR3 region: CASSLVSGSVYRDRTDTQYF. The CDR3 DNA reads TGTGCCAGCAGCCTGGTTAGCGGGAGCGTCTACCGTGACCGCACAGATACGCAGTATTTT.

This clonotype was picked up many times. The rearrangement uses TRBV28 and TRBJ2-7, with D perhaps TRBD1 (6 bases). CDR1 is MDHEN and CDR2 is SYDVKM in the germline V gene. The CDR3 spans 13 residues. Trimming pared 7 bases from V and 3 bases from J, leaving 13 bases between. CDR3 sequence (DNA): TGTGCCAGCAAGAGGGGGAGTTACTACGAGCAGTACTTC. This gives the protein CASKRGSYYEQYF. The full variable domain, its missing parts supplied by reference TRBV28 and TRBJ2-7, is DVKVTQSSRYLVKRTGEKVFLECVQDMDHENMFWYRQDPGLGLRLIYFSYDVKMKEKGDIPEGYSVSREKKERFSLILESASTNQTSMYLCASKRGSYYEQYFGPGTRLTVT.

This clonotype showed up many times. A junction boundary mismatches the germline segment, possibly from a read error. The rearrangement links TRBV28 to TRBJ1-4; D gene uncertain. In germline, CDR1 is MDHEN, CDR2 SYDVKM. The length of the CDR3 is 15 residues. CDR3 sequence reads: CASSLLGRTNEKLFF. The CDR3, as DNA: TGTGCCAGCAGCTTATTAGGACGGACTAATGAAAAACTGTTTTTT.

On this clonotype: Being one base from a much bigger clone, this may be a read error. The rearrangement links TRBV4-3 to TRBJ1-2; D ambiguous. Per germline, CDR1 LGHNA and CDR2 YSLEER. The CDR3 is made up of 14 amino acids. V was pared by 1 base and J by 3 bases, with 9 bases between. The CDR3 coding sequence is TGCGCCAGCAGCCAAGCGTGGGAACACTATGGCTACACCTTC. Translated, it gives CASSQAWEHYGYTF.

The chain joins TRBV25-1 to TRBJ2-5; the D gene is possibly TRBD2 (5 bases). The CDR3 has 15 amino acids. Germline CDR1 MGHDK, CDR2 SYGVNS. Trimming left V 2 bases short and J 4 bases short, with 14 bases between. In nucleotides, the CDR3 is TGTGCCAGCAGTGAAGCCTACCGAGCGGTAGAGACCCAGTACTTC. Its protein product is CASSEAYRAVETQYF.

This clonotype was counted a few times. A read error may explain this, as a much larger clone is one base away. This chain joins TRBV20-1 and TRBJ2-3; 10 nucleotides align to TRBD2. The CDR3 is made up of 15 amino acids. Germline V gene lookup returns CDR1 DFQATT and CDR2 SNEGSKA (reference sequence). V was clipped by 7 bases and J by 4 bases; unmatched bases: 11. The CDR3 DNA reads TGCAGTGAGCTAGCTAGCGGGAGTTACGCAGATACGCAGTATTTT. It encodes CSELASGSYADTQYF.

As to this clonotype: This could be a read error, since a much larger clone is one nucleotide away. This sequence joins TRBV20-1 and TRBJ2-3, with TRBD2 matching 11 bases. Losses at the gene ends were 3 bases for V and 2 bases for J; bases not matched to a gene: 10. The CDR3 sequence is 17 residues long. Per the germline V gene, CDR1 is DFQATT and CDR2 is SNEGSKA (reference sequence). In DNA form, the CDR3 reads TGCAGTGCTAGCCCGAGGGGACTAGCGGCTATCACAGATACGCAGTATTTT. It translates to CSASPRGLAAITDTQYF.

This clonotype was counted at least ten times. This rearrangement joins TRBV9 to TRBJ1-1; no clear D gene. The ends were cut back, 4 bases at V and 3 bases at J, with 16 bases in the middle. Germline V gives CDR1 SGDLS, CDR2 YYNGEE. The length of the CDR3 is 15 residues. The CDR3 region is CASSPYGGRDTEAFF. In DNA, the CDR3 is TGTGCCAGCAGCCCTTATGGAGGAAGGGACACTGAAGCTTTCTTT.

This clonotype was seen a few times. As DNA, the CDR3 is TGTGCCAGCTCTTTTCTGACAGGAGGGAGCTCTGGAAACACCATATATTTT. This codes for CASSFLTGGSSGNTIYF. The chain links TRBV18 to TRBJ1-3, with a tentative D call TRBD1 (6 bases). Trimming stripped 6 bases from V and 0 bases from J, with 18 bases between. CDR1 and CDR2 (germline): KGHSH, LQKENI. The CDR3 covers 17 residues. The variable domain in full, completed from reference TRBV18 and TRBJ1-3, reads NAGVMQNPRHLVRRRGQEARLRCSPMKGHSHVYWYRQLPEEGLKFMVYLQKENIIDESGMPKERFSAEFPKEGPSILRIQQVVRGDSAAYFCASSFLTGGSSGNTIYFGEGSWLTVV.

The table lists this clonotype with many counts. The chain joins TRBV7-2 to TRBJ2-3, with a weak D call TRBD2 (6 bases). The CDR3 is made up of 15 amino acids. Trimming left V 3 bases short and J 0 bases short, with 10 bases between. Germline CDR1 and CDR2: SGHTA and FQGNSA. The CDR3 loop reads CASSLAGTSTDTQYF. DNA for the CDR3: TGTGCCAGCAGCTTGGCCGGGACTAGCACAGATACGCAGTATTTT.

This clonotype was recorded at least ten times. CDR3 amino acids: CASSDHSGGSTDTQYF. In DNA form, the CDR3 reads TGTGCCAGCAGCGACCATAGCGGGGGGAGCACAGATACGCAGTATTTT. This rearrangement joins TRBV9 to TRBJ2-3; 10 positions match TRBD2. With V trimmed by 3 bases and J by 0 bases, 4 bases remained unmatched. Germline loops: CDR1 SGDLS, CDR2 YYNGEE. This CDR3 is built from 16 residues.

The V and J genes are TRBV24-1 and TRBJ2-2; no clear D gene. This CDR3 has 12 amino acids. Germline-derived CDR1 and CDR2 are KGHDR and SFDVKD. The V end lost 6 bases, the J end lost 2 bases, and 3 bases lay between the germline ends. CDR3 sequence: CATSLNTGELFF. The CDR3 region has the DNA TGTGCCACCAGTCTTAACACCGGGGAGCTGTTTTTT.

Ten or more counts support this clonotype. V is TRBV28 and J is TRBJ2-5; TRBD2 might be the D (5 bases). The CDR3 is made up of 15 amino acids. Trimming took 3 bases from V and 5 from J, leaving 16 bases between them. Germline V gene data show CDR1 as MDHEN and CDR2 as SYDVKM. The CDR3 loop reads CASSLPSLPIETQYF. CDR3 DNA: TGTGCCAGCAGTTTGCCTAGCCTGCCTATCGAGACCCAGTACTTC.

This clonotype has a count of ten or more. The rearrangement joins TRBV6-1 to TRBJ2-7; perhaps TRBD1 as D (5 bases). Trimming left V 7 bases short and J 5 bases short, with 18 bases between. The CDR3 extends over 14 amino acids. Germline assignment: CDR1 MNHNS and CDR2 SASEGT. This chain's CDR3 is CASTSGQAVHEQYF. CDR3 bases: TGTGCCAGCACCTCCGGACAAGCAGTCCACGAGCAGTACTTC.

This clonotype was seen ten or more times. This rearrangement joins TRBV2 to TRBJ2-3; 13 nucleotides line up with TRBD2. The CDR3 extends over 18 amino acids. The V and J ends lost 10 bases and 2 bases, in that order; junction bases with no gene match: 15. In germline, CDR1 is SNHLY, CDR2 FYNNEI. The CDR3, as DNA: TGTGCCATCGGAACTAGCGGGAGGGCCGTTGGAAACACAGATACGCAGTATTTT. Translation gives CAIGTSGRAVGNTDTQYF.

This clonotype was detected ten times or more. The chain has TRBV29-1 and TRBJ2-3; possible D gene TRBD1, 5 bases. Trimming removed 7 bases from V and 5 bases from J, with 10 bases in between. The CDR3 sequence is 11 residues long. CDR1 is SQVTM and CDR2 is ANQGSEA in the germline V gene. CDR3 bases: TGCAGCGCCAGGGAAATAGATACGCAGTATTTT. Encoded protein: CSAREIDTQYF.